These T cell receptor beta chains were read from a single sample in a study of shared clonotypes between healthy human individuals. TCRdb's table, derived via immunoSEQ multiplex PCR, lists solely in-frame clones and lacks some. This sample has roughly 300,000 clones, with 70% to 75% found just once. Sequencing was done on a sample of memory CD4+ T cells sorted from blood. The receptors stem from a man aged 25-45 years in good health. Each CDR3 is given with its conserved first and last residue. D genes are given only for firm matches. Clone size is shown for a subset of rows, as once, few, many or a class of expanded clone.

TRBD1,.,TRBJ2-1,TRBV5-4,TGTGCCAGCAGCGAGGGACAGGGCGGTGAGCAGTTCTTC,CASSEGQGGEQFF
.,.,TRBJ2-7,TRBV5-4,TGTGCCAGCAGCTTTAGGGCAGGCAGCCGTACCGAGCAGTACTTC,CASSFRAGSRTEQYF
TRBD1,few,TRBJ2-7,TRBV15,TGTGCCACCAGCAGAGCGGCAGGGGGCAACTACGAGCAGTACTTC,CATSRAAGGNYEQYF
.,.,TRBJ2-7,TRBV7-2,TGTGCCAGCAGCTTAGAATCATGGGGCAGGGTCGACGAGCAGTACTTC,CASSLESWGRVDEQYF
.,.,TRBJ2-3,TRBV11-2,TGTGCCAGCAGCTTAGATCTAGGTTCCACCAGTTTT,CASSLDLGSTSF
.,many,TRBJ1-1,TRBV6-5,TGTGCCAGCAGTCGGGGTTCTGGCACTGAAGCTTTCTTT,CASSRGSGTEAFF
.,.,TRBJ2-3,TRBV28,TGTGCCAGCAGTCCCCAGGTGGATACGCAGTATTTT,CASSPQVDTQYF
.,once,TRBJ1-4,TRBV9,TGTGCCAGCAGCGTAGTGGGAGAGGCAACTAATGAAAAACTGTTTTTT,CASSVVGEATNEKLFF
.,.,TRBJ1-4,TRBV6-1,TGTGCCAGCAGTGAAATGGCGGGGGCCCCGTTTTTT,CASSEMAGAPFF
.,.,TRBJ2-2,TRBV6-1,TGTGCCAGCAGGGCCTTTAATTCGGCGGCCGGGGAGCTGTTTTTT,CASRAFNSAAGELFF
TRBD1,.,TRBJ2-4,TRBV7-3,TGTGCCAGCAGCGCGACAGGGGGGTCAAACATTCAGTACTTC,CASSATGGSNIQYF
TRBD2,.,TRBJ2-1,TRBV4-1,TGCGCCAGCAGCCGACAGGGAGGTAGCGGGAGCCCTACTGGTGAGCAGTTCTTC,CASSRQGGSGSPTGEQFF
.,once,TRBJ2-3,TRBV11-3,TGTGCCAGCAGCCCCGGGGACTCTCATTCTACGCAGTATTTT,CASSPGDSHSTQYF
TRBD1,.,TRBJ1-5,TRBV7-2,TGTGCCAGCAGCTTAGGACAGGGGAGATACAATCAGCCCCAGCATTTT,CASSLGQGRYNQPQHF
TRBD2,.,TRBJ2-3,TRBV5-1,TGCGCCAGCAGCTTGGGGCGGGAGGGGTCAGATACGCAGTATTTT,CASSLGREGSDTQYF